Shown below are 25 T cell receptor beta chains from a single sample sequenced in a study of Tregs in tolerant kidney transplant recipients. The data were produced by immunoSEQ multiplex PCR, yet TCRdb's version contains in-frame clones alone and is incomplete. This sample's table has tens of thousands of clones. This specimen was CD8+ T cells from blood, taken before the transplant. Receptors originate from a human donor who received a combined kidney and bone marrow transplant.

About this clone: The CDR3 end is not reached by the read, which stops 3 residues before it; the germline J gene fills it in. The V and J genes are TRBV19 and TRBJ2-5; maybe TRBD2 (5 bases). Germline CDR1 and CDR2: LNHDA and SQIVND (reference sequence). Trimming stripped 3 bases from V and 4 bases from J, with 12 bases between. The length of the CDR3 is 14 residues. The CDR3 sequence: CASSISEGGETQYF. The part of the CDR3 DNA that was read is TGTGCCAGTAGTATCTCAGAGGGTGGAGAGACC.

About this clone itself: Coverage ceases 3 residues before the CDR3 finishes, and the germline J gene fills in the end. V usage is TRBV7-9 and J usage is TRBJ1-2, with D perhaps matching TRBD1 (5 bases). The V gene's germline CDR1 is SEHNR and CDR2 FQNEAQ (reference sequence). The CDR3 spans 12 residues. CDR3 DNA (partial): TGTGCCAGCAGCTTAGGACAGAAGGGC. Translated: CASSLGQKG. The entire CDR3 protein reads CASSLGQKGYTF.

In regard to this clone: The read ends 3 residues early relative to the CDR3; the germline J gene fills the gap. The chain uses TRBV6-1 and TRBJ2-7; 7 positions agree with TRBD2. The germline V gene has CDR1 MNHNS and CDR2 SASEGT. J lost 0 bases, V lost 4 bases, and 9 bases had no gene match. The CDR3 has 16 residues. The sequenced CDR3 bases are TGTGCCAGCAGTGTTTTTGGGCGGGGGACCTCCTACGAG. Amino acid sequence: CASSVFGRGTSYE. The whole CDR3 is CASSVFGRGTSYEQYF.

With respect to this clone: The read gets to within 3 residues of the CDR3 end, and the germline J gene fills in the rest. The V call is TRBV29-1, the J call TRBJ2-2, with 7 bases fitting TRBD1. The V gene's germline CDR1 is SQVTM and CDR2 ANQGSEA. J lost 4 bases, V lost 5 bases, and 4 bases had no gene match. The CDR3 covers 13 residues. CDR3 residues: CSVTGQPTGELFF. The sequenced part of the CDR3 DNA is TGCAGCGTTACGGGACAGCCCACCGGGGAG.

Turning to this clone: From the germline J gene comes the end of the CDR3, since the read stops 3 residues before it. V is TRBV7-2 and J is TRBJ1-5, with no clear D. The CDR3 totals 14 residues. In germline, CDR1 is SGHTA, CDR2 FQGNSA. V lost 7 bases and J lost 2, with 12 bases in between. The CDR3 DNA, read in part, is TGTGCCAGCACCCGCGGTGGTGGCAATCAGCCC. Its translation: CASTRGGGNQP. The full CDR3 protein reads CASTRGGGNQPQHF. The variable domain in full, completed from reference TRBV7-2 and TRBJ1-5, reads GAGVSQSPSNKVTEKGKDVELRCDPISGHTALYWYRQSLGQGLEFLIYFQGNSAPDKSGLPSDRFSAERTGGSVSTLTIQRTQQEDSAVYLCASTRGGGNQPQHFGDGTRLSIL.

In the case of this clone: The CDR3 end is not reached by the read, which stops 3 residues before it; the germline J gene fills it in. The V and J genes are TRBV13 and TRBJ2-1; D may be TRBD1 (6 bases). Trimming left V 5 bases short and J 5 bases short, with 16 bases between. The CDR3 length is 15 residues. Germline CDR1 is PRHDT and CDR2 is FYEKMQ (reference sequence). CDR3: CASSPQGQGNNEQFF. The sequenced CDR3 bases are TGTGCCAGCAGCCCCCAGGGTCAGGGGAACAATGAG.

Notes on this clone: The CDR3 extends 3 residues past the end of the read, so its final part is completed from the germline J gene. The chain links TRBV30 to TRBJ2-7; D unclear. V was cut by 2 bases and J by 3 bases, with 11 bases left in between. The CDR3 has 13 amino acids. CDR1 is GTSNPN, CDR2 SVGIG, per germline (reference sequence). Incomplete CDR3 DNA: TGTGCCTGGAGTTCATCCTCCGGCTACGAG. This translates into CAWSSSSGYE. In full, the CDR3 reads CAWSSSSGYEQYF. The entire variable domain, with the rest obtained from reference TRBV30 and TRBJ2-7, is as follows: SQTIHQWPATLVQPVGSPLSLECTVEGTSNPNLYWYRQAAGRGLQLLFYSVGIGQISSEVPQNLSASRPQDRQFILSSKKLLLSDSGFYLCAWSSSSGYEQYFGPGTRLTVT.

Comments on this clone: With the read ending 3 residues before the CDR3 end, the germline J gene is used to fill in that end. The rearrangement links TRBV2 to TRBJ1-1; 10 bases line up with TRBD1. Looked up from germline, CDR1 is SNHLY and CDR2 is FYNNEI. The CDR3 runs 14 residues. Losses at the gene ends were 5 bases for V and 3 bases for J; bases not matched to a gene: 3. CDR3 protein: CASSRTGGDTEAFF. The DNA read from the CDR3 is TGTGCCAGCAGTAGGACAGGGGGTGACACTGAA.

Note on this clone: The read is 3 residues too short to cover the CDR3 end, so that end is filled in from the germline J gene. The chain combines TRBV19 with TRBJ1-5, with 12 positions matching TRBD1. Per the germline V gene, CDR1 is LNHDA and CDR2 is SQIVND (reference sequence). The junction had 3 bases not matched to a gene; V was cut back by 4 bases and J by 5 bases. The CDR3 covers 15 residues. CDR3 DNA, as far as it was read: TGTGCCAGTAGTACCGGGACAGGGGGCTATCAGCCC. Its translation: CASSTGTGGYQP. The whole CDR3 sequence is CASSTGTGGYQPQHF.

Details on this clone: The CDR3 end lies 3 residues beyond the end of the read and is filled in from the germline J gene. The chain links TRBV13 to TRBJ1-4; D might be TRBD1 (6 bases). From germline, CDR1 is PRHDT and CDR2 FYEKMQ (reference sequence). The CDR3 spans 16 residues. V lost 4 bases, J lost 7 bases, and 19 bases lay in between. CDR3 DNA, as far as it was read: TGTGCCAGCAGCTCCCGGCCCCAGGGGAGAGGTGAAAAA. Translation gives CASSSRPQGRGEK. The CDR3 in full is CASSSRPQGRGEKLFF.

A remark on this clone: Coverage ceases 3 residues before the CDR3 finishes, and the germline J gene fills in the end. The V call is TRBV7-2, the J call TRBJ2-7; D remains ambiguous. Germline CDR1 is SGHTA and CDR2 is FQGNSA. The CDR3 spans 11 residues. Between the trimmed V and J ends, which lost 5 bases and 3 bases, there was a span of 5 bases. This CDR3 is CASSLNYEQYF. The DNA read from the CDR3 is TGTGCCAGCAGCCTAAACTACGAG. Full variable domain (rest looked up from reference TRBV7-2 and TRBJ2-7): GAGVSQSPSNKVTEKGKDVELRCDPISGHTALYWYRQSLGQGLEFLIYFQGNSAPDKSGLPSDRFSAERTGGSVSTLTIQRTQQEDSAVYLCASSLNYEQYFGPGTRLTVT.

Turning to this clone: The CDR3 is cut off 3 residues early in the read; its end comes from the germline J gene. The rearrangement uses TRBV7-2 and TRBJ1-2; maybe TRBD1 (6 bases). Per the germline V gene, CDR1 is SGHTA and CDR2 is FQGNSA. CDR3 length: 11 residues. The CDR3 spells CASSSGQGYTF. CDR3 DNA, as far as it was read: TGTGCCAGCAGCTCCGGACAGGGC.

Turning to this clone: The observed sequence ends 3 residues before the CDR3 terminus, with the missing tail filled in from the germline J gene. The V call is TRBV7-8, the J call TRBJ1-1, with D perhaps TRBD1 (6 bases). Per germline, CDR1 SGHVS and CDR2 FQNEAQ. V lost 5 bases and J lost 4, with 26 bases in between. CDR3 length equals 18 residues. The covered CDR3 bases are TGTGCCAGCAGCCCCGTAGGGGGGCGGGGGATAGGGTTCACTGAA. This translates into CASSPVGGRGIGFTE. The full CDR3 sequence reads CASSPVGGRGIGFTEAFF.

The CDR3 DNA, read in part, is TGTGCCAGCAGTGAACCTCCTCGGCCGACAGGCCGTGGC. It yields the protein CASSEPPRPTGRG. The whole CDR3 sequence is CASSEPPRPTGRGYTF. This chain uses TRBV2 with TRBJ1-2; tentative D call: TRBD1 (6 bases). The read finishes 3 residues shy of the CDR3 end, and the germline J gene is used to complete it. V was pared by 2 bases and J by 7 bases, with 20 bases between. Germline CDR1 SNHLY, CDR2 FYNNEI. CDR3 size: 16 residues.

CDR3 DNA, as far as it was read: TGTGCCTGGAGCACCGGGACAGGGGCAACTAATGAAAAA. Encoded protein: CAWSTGTGATNEK. The full CDR3 protein is CAWSTGTGATNEKLFF. The gene calls are TRBV30 and TRBJ1-4, with 10 bases that match TRBD1. The read ends 3 residues before the CDR3 terminus; that terminus is restored from the germline J gene. The CDR3 is 16 amino acids. The ends lost 3 bases at V and 0 bases at J; junction bases unmatched: 4. Germline V gene data show CDR1 as GTSNPN and CDR2 as SVGIG (reference sequence).

In the case of this clone: The read ends 3 residues before the CDR3 terminus; that terminus is restored from the germline J gene. Other DNA sequences from this sample encode an identical CDR3 as well. V and J are TRBV6-2 or TRBV6-3 and TRBJ2-7, with a weak D call TRBD1 (6 bases). V dropped 6 bases and J dropped 3 bases, with 15 bases sitting between them. The CDR3 covers 14 residues. In germline, CDR1 is MNHEY, CDR2 SVGEGT. CDR3 loop: CASSTSGHNYEQYF. Partial CDR3 DNA: TGTGCCAGCAGCACATCGGGACACAACTACGAG.

Notes on this clone: The DNA ends 3 residues before the CDR3 does, and the rest of the CDR3 is filled in from the germline J gene. This chain uses TRBV5-1 with TRBJ1-4, with 8 bases matching TRBD1. V was clipped by 3 bases and J by 7 bases; unmatched bases: 8. The V gene's germline CDR1 is SGHRS and CDR2 YFSETQ. The CDR3 has 15 amino acids. The CDR3 bases that were read are TGCGCCAGCAGCTCCCCCACCGACAGGGGTGAAAAA. It is translated as CASSSPTDRGEK. The whole CDR3 is CASSSPTDRGEKLFF.

A remark on this clone: The DNA ends 3 residues before the CDR3 does, and the rest of the CDR3 is filled in from the germline J gene. The chain couples TRBV19 to TRBJ2-3; 13 positions match TRBD2. Trimming at V came to 5 bases and at J to 4 bases, leaving 6 bases not matched to a gene. The germline gives CDR1 LNHDA, CDR2 SQIVND (reference sequence). This CDR3 is 16 amino acids long. The CDR3 bases that were read are TGTGCCAGTAGTGAACCGGGACTAGCGGGGCCAGATACG. It translates to CASSEPGLAGPDT. The full CDR3 reads CASSEPGLAGPDTQYF.

About this clone itself: The read ends 3 residues shy of where the CDR3 ends; the end is completed using the germline J gene. The V and J genes are TRBV10-1 and TRBJ2-2, with 9 bases matching TRBD2. The CDR3 totals 16 residues. V lost 0 bases to trimming and J lost 7 bases; unmatched junction nucleotides: 6. Germline lookup yields CDR1 WNHNN and CDR2 SYGVQD (reference sequence). The CDR3 loop reads CASSESPLAGIGELFF. The sequenced CDR3 bases are TGCGCCAGCAGTGAGTCGCCCCTAGCGGGGATCGGGGAG.

A note on this clone: The read halts 3 residues ahead of the CDR3 end, with the missing end drawn from the germline J gene. This chain joins TRBV6-1 and TRBJ2-7; weak D call: TRBD1 (5 bases). Germline values: CDR1 MNHNS, CDR2 SASEGT. With 2 bases removed from V and 0 bases from J, the gap between germline ends came to 11 bases. The CDR3 sequence is 15 residues long. The CDR3: CASSEIQAYSYEQYF. Incomplete CDR3 DNA: TGTGCCAGCAGTGAAATACAGGCTTACTCCTACGAG.

To note about this clone: The read ends 3 residues early relative to the CDR3; the germline J gene fills the gap. This sequence joins TRBV5-6 and TRBJ1-5, with D perhaps TRBD1 (6 bases). The CDR3 has 15 residues. Germline V lookup: CDR1 SGHDT, CDR2 YYEEEE. V was pared by 2 bases and J by 4 bases, with 13 bases between. The sequenced CDR3 bases are TGTGCCAGCAGCTTTGGGGCAGGGACAAATCAGCCC. Encoded protein: CASSFGAGTNQP. Given in full, the CDR3 is CASSFGAGTNQPQHF.

With respect to this clone: Read data end 3 residues before the CDR3 end; the end is taken from the germline J gene. The rearrangement links TRBV7-9 to TRBJ2-5; 10 bases agree with TRBD1. Germline V gene sequence: CDR1 SEHNR, CDR2 FQNEAQ (reference sequence). With 4 bases clipped from V and 4 bases from J, the junction kept 3 bases outside the gene matches. This CDR3 is 14 amino acids long. CDR3 amino acids: CASSYGQGGETQYF. The CDR3 bases that were read are TGTGCCAGCAGCTATGGACAGGGGGGAGAGACC.

Turning to this clone: The CDR3 goes on 3 residues after the read ends, and that part is filled in from the germline J gene. V usage is TRBV5-4 and J usage is TRBJ2-7, with D perhaps matching TRBD1 (5 bases). Germline-derived CDR1 and CDR2 are SGHNT and YYREEE (reference sequence). Between the trimmed V and J ends, which lost 1 base and 5 bases, there was a span of 13 bases. The CDR3 contains 14 residues. CDR3 DNA (partial): TGTGCCAGCAGCTTGTATCAGGGTATGGACGAG. As protein: CASSLYQGMDE. In full, the CDR3 is CASSLYQGMDEQYF.

Details on this clone: The read ends 3 residues early relative to the CDR3; the germline J gene fills the gap. This chain joins TRBV5-4 and TRBJ2-2, with 7 nucleotides matching TRBD1. The CDR3 length is 16 residues. Germline V gene data show CDR1 as SGHNT and CDR2 as YYREEE (reference sequence). The V segment lost 3 bases and the J segment 4 bases; nucleotides outside the gene matches: 9. CDR3 bases read: TGTGCCAGCAGCTCCCCGGACAGGCAGCCCACCGGGGAG. Translated: CASSSPDRQPTGE. The whole CDR3 is CASSSPDRQPTGELFF.

The CDR3 region is CAITGKIYGYTF. CDR3 DNA (partial): TGTGCCATAACAGGGAAAATCTATGGC. J is TRBJ1-2 and V is TRBV2; TRBD1 might be the D (6 bases). Sequencing ends 3 residues short of the CDR3 end; the germline J gene provides the rest. Deletions cut 10 bases from V and 4 bases from J, with 13 bases between. This CDR3 comprises 12 residues. Looked up from germline, CDR1 is SNHLY and CDR2 is FYNNEI.